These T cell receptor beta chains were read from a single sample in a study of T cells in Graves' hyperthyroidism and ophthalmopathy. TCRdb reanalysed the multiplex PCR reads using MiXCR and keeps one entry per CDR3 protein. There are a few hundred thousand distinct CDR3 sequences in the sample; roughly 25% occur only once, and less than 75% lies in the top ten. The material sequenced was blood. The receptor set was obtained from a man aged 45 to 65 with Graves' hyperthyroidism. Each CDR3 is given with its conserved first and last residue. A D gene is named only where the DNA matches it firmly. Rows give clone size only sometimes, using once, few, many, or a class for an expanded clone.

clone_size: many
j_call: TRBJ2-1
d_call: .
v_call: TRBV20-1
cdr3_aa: CSALPSNSYNEQFF
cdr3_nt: TGCAGTGCCCTCCCGTCAAACTCCTACAATGAGCAGTTCTTC

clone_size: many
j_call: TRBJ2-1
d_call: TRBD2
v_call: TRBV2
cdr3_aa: CASSERGLMQFF
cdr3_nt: TGTGCCAGCAGTGAAAGGGGACTAATGCAGTTCTTC

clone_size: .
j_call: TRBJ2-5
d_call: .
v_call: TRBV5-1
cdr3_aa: CASSTDSLRQETQYF
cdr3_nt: TGCGCCAGCAGCACCGACAGTTTACGTCAAGAGACCCAGTACTTC

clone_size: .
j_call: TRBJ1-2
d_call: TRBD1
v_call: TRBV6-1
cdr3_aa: CASSEDRGANYGYTF
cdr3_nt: TGTGCCAGCAGTGAAGACAGGGGCGCCAACTATGGCTACACCTTC

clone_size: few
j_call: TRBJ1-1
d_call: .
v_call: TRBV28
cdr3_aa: CASSFMGGAVEAFF
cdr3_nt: TGTGCCAGCAGTTTTATGGGGGGGGCGGTTGAAGCTTTCTTT

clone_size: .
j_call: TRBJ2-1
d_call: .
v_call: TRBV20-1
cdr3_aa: CSASPRDEQFF
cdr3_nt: TGCAGTGCTAGTCCCAGGGATGAGCAGTTCTTC

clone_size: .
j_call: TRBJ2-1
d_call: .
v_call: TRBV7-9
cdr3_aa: CASSLDWTYNEQFF
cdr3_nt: TGTGCCAGCAGCTTAGATTGGACTTACAATGAGCAGTTCTTC

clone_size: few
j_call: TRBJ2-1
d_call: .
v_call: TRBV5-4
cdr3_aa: CASYSGGSYNEQFF
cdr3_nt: TGTGCCAGCTACTCCGGCGGGTCCTACAATGAGCAGTTCTTC

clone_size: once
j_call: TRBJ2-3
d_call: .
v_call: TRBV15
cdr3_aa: CATSLFHSDTQYF
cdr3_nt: TGTGCCACCAGCCTCTTTCATAGCGATACGCAGTATTTT

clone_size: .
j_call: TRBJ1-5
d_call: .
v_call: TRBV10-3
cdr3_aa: CAISESQGGNQPQHF
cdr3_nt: TGTGCCATCAGTGAGTCCCAGGGAGGGAATCAGCCCCAGCATTTT

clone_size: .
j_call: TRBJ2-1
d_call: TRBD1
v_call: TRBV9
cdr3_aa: CASSAGQGNNEQFF
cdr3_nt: TGTGCCAGCAGTGCGGGACAGGGAAACAATGAGCAGTTCTTC

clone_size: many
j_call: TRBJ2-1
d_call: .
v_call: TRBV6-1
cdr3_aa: CASSLERPTYNEQFF
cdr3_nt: TGTGCCAGCAGTCTCGAGCGGCCCACCTACAATGAGCAGTTCTTC

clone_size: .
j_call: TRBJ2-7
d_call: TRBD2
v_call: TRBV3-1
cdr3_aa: CASSPLPSGPSSYEQYF
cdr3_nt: TGTGCCAGCAGTCCTCTCCCTAGCGGTCCTAGCTCCTACGAGCAGTACTTC

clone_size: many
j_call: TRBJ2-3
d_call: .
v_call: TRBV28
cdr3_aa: CASSSPRGHVNTDTQYF
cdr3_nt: TGTGCCAGCAGTTCGCCCCGGGGACACGTAAACACAGATACGCAGTATTTT

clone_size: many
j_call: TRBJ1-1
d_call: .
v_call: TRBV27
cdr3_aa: CASSKPGSKNTEAFF
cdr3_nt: TGTGCCAGCAGTAAACCGGGATCCAAGAACACTGAAGCTTTCTTT

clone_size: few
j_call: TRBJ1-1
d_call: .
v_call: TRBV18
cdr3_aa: CASSPRSGAEGMNTEAFF
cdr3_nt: TGTGCCAGCTCACCACGTAGCGGGGCGGAAGGGATGAACACTGAAGCTTTCTTT

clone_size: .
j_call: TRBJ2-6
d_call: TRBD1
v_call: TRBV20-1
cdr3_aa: CSARDKRQGPSGANVLTF
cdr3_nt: TGCAGTGCTAGAGATAAGCGACAGGGTCCCTCTGGGGCCAACGTCCTGACTTTC